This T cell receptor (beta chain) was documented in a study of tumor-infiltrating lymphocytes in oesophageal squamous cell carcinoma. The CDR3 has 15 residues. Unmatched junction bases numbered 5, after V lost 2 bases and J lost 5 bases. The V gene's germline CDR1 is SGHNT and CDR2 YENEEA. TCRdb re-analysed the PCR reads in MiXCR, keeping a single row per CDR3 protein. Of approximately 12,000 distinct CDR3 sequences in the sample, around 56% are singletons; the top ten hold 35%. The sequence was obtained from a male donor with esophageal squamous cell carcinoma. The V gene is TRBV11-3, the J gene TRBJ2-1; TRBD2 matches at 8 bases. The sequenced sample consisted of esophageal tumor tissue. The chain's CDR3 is CASSLTSGTNNEQFF. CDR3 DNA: TGTGCCAGCAGCTTAACTAGCGGCACAAACAATGAGCAGTTCTTC.